The source of this TCR beta chain is a study of T cells in localized non-small cell lung cancer. General study results and limits: Uninvolved nearby lung showed the greatest T cell clonality, exceeding that found in tumor. There was an association of higher blood T cell density with longer overall survival. Appearing in adjacent lung were a median roughly 60 of the top 100 tumor clones.

Germline CDR1 and CDR2: LNHNV and YYDKDF (reference sequence). There are 15 residues in the CDR3. V dropped 1 base and J dropped 0 bases, with 6 bases sitting between them. This clone was seen only a few times. Its antigen is as yet unknown. The protocol was immunoSEQ multiplex PCR, while the TCRdb copy is restricted to in-frame clones and leaves out a portion. Of about 2,600 clones listed, 22% are singletons. The TCR comes from a male donor older than 55 with stage III squamous cell lung carcinoma. The sample in question was lung tumor tissue, obtained before any cancer treatment. The V call is TRBV15, the J call TRBJ2-2; D uncertain. CDR3 DNA sequence: TGTGCCACCAGCAGAGGAGGAGCGAACACCGGGGAGCTGTTTTTT. It encodes CATSRGGANTGELFF.